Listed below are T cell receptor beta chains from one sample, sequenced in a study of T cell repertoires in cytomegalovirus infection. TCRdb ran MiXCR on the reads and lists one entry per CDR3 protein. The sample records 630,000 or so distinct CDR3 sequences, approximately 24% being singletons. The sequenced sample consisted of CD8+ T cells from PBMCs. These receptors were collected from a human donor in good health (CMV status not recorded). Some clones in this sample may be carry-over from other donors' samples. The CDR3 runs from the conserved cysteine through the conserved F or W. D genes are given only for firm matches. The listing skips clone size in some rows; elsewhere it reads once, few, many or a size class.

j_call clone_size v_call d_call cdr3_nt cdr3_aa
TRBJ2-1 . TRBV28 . TGTGCCAGCAGTGACCCCCTCTCTAGCTCCTACAATGAGCAGTTCTTC CASSDPLSSSYNEQFF
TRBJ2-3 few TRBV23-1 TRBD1 TGCGCCAGCAGTCAGGACAGGGATGGCACAGATACGCAGTATTTT CASSQDRDGTDTQYF
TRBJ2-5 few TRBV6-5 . TGTGCCAGCAGTTATCCCCCCGACGAGACCCAGTACTTC CASSYPPDETQYF
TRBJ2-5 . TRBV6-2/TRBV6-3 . TGTGCCAGCAGACAGGATTCAGAGACCCAGTACTTC CASRQDSETQYF
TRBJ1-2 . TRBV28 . TGTGCCAGCATTGATGGACAGAACTATGGCTACACCTTC CASIDGQNYGYTF
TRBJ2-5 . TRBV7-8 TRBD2 TGTGCCAGCAGCCCCCCCGCCGGACTAGCGGAGGGGGAGACCCAGTACTTC CASSPPAGLAEGETQYF
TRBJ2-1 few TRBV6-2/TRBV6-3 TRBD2 TGTGCCAGCAGTTACGAGCGGGGGGTCTACAATGAGCAGTTCTTC CASSYERGVYNEQFF
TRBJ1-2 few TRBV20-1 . TGCAGTGCTAGAGTTGGAGGATCCAACTATGGCTACACCTTC CSARVGGSNYGYTF
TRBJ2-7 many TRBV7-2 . TGTGCCAGCAGCTTAGAGGAGGACCTAGCCTACGAGCAGTACTTC CASSLEEDLAYEQYF
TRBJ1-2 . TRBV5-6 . TGTGCCAGCAGCTCAAGCCTTAACTATGGCTACACCTTC CASSSSLNYGYTF
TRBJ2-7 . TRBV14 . TGTGCCAGCAGTCGCACAGGCTACGAGCAGTACTTC CASSRTGYEQYF
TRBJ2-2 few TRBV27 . TGTGCCAGCAGCCCGTTGTACACGGACGGGAAGCTCACCGGGGAGCTGTTTTTT CASSPLYTDGKLTGELFF
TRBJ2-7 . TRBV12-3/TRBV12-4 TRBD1 TGTGCCAGCAGTTACGGGACAGGGTCTCTCGAGCAGTACTTC CASSYGTGSLEQYF
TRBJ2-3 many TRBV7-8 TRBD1 TGTGCCAGCAGCCCCCGACAGGGGGTTCTAGCAGATACGCAGTATTTT CASSPRQGVLADTQYF
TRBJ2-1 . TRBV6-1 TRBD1 TGTGCCAGCAGTGCCGAGGTGGGACAGACCTACAATGAGCAGTTCTTC CASSAEVGQTYNEQFF
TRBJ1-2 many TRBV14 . TGTGCCAGCAGCCAAGCATTGCAAAGAGGCTATGGCTACACCTTC CASSQALQRGYGYTF
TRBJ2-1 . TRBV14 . TGTGCCAGCAGCCGAGATGGGCTACCCCCGCACAATGAGCAGTTCTTC CASSRDGLPPHNEQFF
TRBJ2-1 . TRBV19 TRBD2 TGTGCCAGTAGTATAAGTGGGGGGGAGGAGTTCTTC CASSISGGEEFF
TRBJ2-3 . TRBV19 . TGTGCCAGTAGTAGTGACCGGGCCCCCAGGCAAACAGATACGCAGTATTTT CASSSDRAPRQTDTQYF
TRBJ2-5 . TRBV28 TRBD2 TGTGCCAGCACCACCGGGACTAGTCCAAAAGAGACCCAGTACTTC CASTTGTSPKETQYF
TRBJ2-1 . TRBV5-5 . TGTGCCAGCAGCTTGGATCCCCGGGGAATGCTCTACAATGAGCAGTTCTTC CASSLDPRGMLYNEQFF
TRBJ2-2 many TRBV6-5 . TGTGCCAGCAGTTACAAACGAGCGTTCGCGAACACCGGGGAGCTGTTTTTT CASSYKRAFANTGELFF
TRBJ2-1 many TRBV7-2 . TGTGCCAGCAGCTTTGGGACTCCCAATGAGCAGTTCTTC CASSFGTPNEQFF